These T cell receptor beta chains were read from a single sample in a study of control samples from healthy donors and cancer patients. Sequenced by immunoSEQ multiplex PCR; TCRdb stores in-frame clones only, minus some. The table includes approximately 100,000 clones, approximately 81% detected once. Sequenced sample: blood. The origin of the receptors is a woman in her thirties or forties in good health. The CDR3 runs from the conserved cysteine through the conserved F or W. D genes are given only for firm matches. Only part of the rows carry a size: once, few, many, or a class if the clone is expanded.

d_gene	v_gene	abundance	j_gene	CDR3aa	CDR3nt
-	TRBV27	-	TRBJ1-2	CASSLRQTSNYGYTF	TGTGCCAGCAGTTTACGACAGACTTCTAACTATGGCTACACCTTC
TRBD2	TRBV13	-	TRBJ2-1	CASSPGGVNEQFF	TGTGCCAGCAGCCCGGGAGGGGTGAATGAGCAGTTCTTC
-	TRBV5-1	-	TRBJ1-2	CASSLWTRGYGYTF	TGCGCCAGCAGCTTATGGACAAGGGGCTATGGCTACACCTTC
TRBD2	TRBV6-2/TRBV6-3	-	TRBJ2-4	CASSLFYLVSGGALGAKNIQYF	TGTGCCAGCAGCCTCTTTTACCTGGTTAGCGGGGGGGCCTTGGGGGCCAAAAACATTCAGTACTTC
-	TRBV19	-	TRBJ1-5	CASSIRGIGQPQHF	TGTGCCAGTAGTATAAGGGGGATAGGTCAGCCCCAGCATTTT
TRBD2	TRBV24-1	once	TRBJ2-7	CATLGTSGGYEQYF	TGTGCCACACTGGGGACTAGCGGGGGCTACGAGCAGTACTTC
-	TRBV7-2	-	TRBJ2-1	CASRSQGTAYNEQFF	TGTGCCAGCAGATCACAGGGTACGGCCTACAATGAGCAGTTCTTC
TRBD1	TRBV15	few	TRBJ2-7	CATSRGGQSYEQYF	TGTGCCACCAGCAGAGGGGGACAGAGCTACGAGCAGTACTTC
TRBD1	TRBV6-2/TRBV6-3	-	TRBJ2-3	CASSWTGSTDTQYF	TGTGCCAGCAGTTGGACAGGAAGCACAGATACGCAGTATTTT
TRBD1	TRBV3-1/TRBV3-2	-	TRBJ2-1	CASSPSGGLYNEQFF	TGTGCCAGCAGCCCGTCAGGGGGCCTCTACAATGAGCAGTTCTTC
TRBD1	TRBV5-6	-	TRBJ1-2	CASSPGTGIFDGYTF	TGTGCCAGCAGTCCCGGGACAGGTATTTTTGATGGCTACACCTTC
TRBD1	TRBV5-1	-	TRBJ2-5	CASSPQGQGETQYF	TGCGCCAGCAGCCCCCAGGGACAGGGAGAGACCCAGTACTTC
-	TRBV21-1	-	TRBJ1-5	CAVRAYSNQPQHF	TGTGCCGTCCGGGCCTATAGCAATCAGCCCCAGCATTTT
TRBD1	TRBV5-1	few	TRBJ2-5	CASSLGDRVEAQYF	TGCGCCAGCAGCTTGGGAGACAGGGTTGAGGCCCAGTACTTC
-	TRBV7-9	-	TRBJ2-3	CASRVVVGTTYTDTQYF	TGTGCCAGCAGGGTAGTGGTTGGGACAACCTACACAGATACGCAGTATTTT
-	TRBV28	-	TRBJ2-3	CASSLSSGQYF	TGTGCCAGCAGTTTGTCGAGTGGGCAGTATTTT
TRBD1	TRBV6-5	-	TRBJ1-5	CASSSRTGLQPQHF	TGTGCCAGCAGTTCCCGGACAGGGCTTCAGCCCCAGCATTTT
-	TRBV19	-	TRBJ1-1	CASTRDKDTEAFF	TGTGCCAGTACGAGGGATAAGGACACTGAAGCTTTCTTT
-	TRBV4-1	-	TRBJ1-5	CASSQDLTHRLNQPQHF	TGCGCCAGCAGCCAAGATCTAACCCACCGGCTGAATCAGCCCCAGCATTTT
-	TRBV2	-	TRBJ2-5	CASRDGLVETQYF	TGTGCCAGCAGGGACGGACTTGTAGAGACCCAGTACTTC
TRBD1	TRBV7-9	-	TRBJ1-1	CASSLGGTGGMNTEAFF	TGTGCCAGCAGCTTAGGAGGGACAGGGGGCATGAACACTGAAGCTTTCTTT
TRBD2	TRBV5-4	-	TRBJ2-5	CASSFSGGASETQYF	TGTGCCAGCAGCTTTAGCGGGGGGGCGTCGGAGACCCAGTACTTC
-	TRBV2	-	TRBJ2-3	CASGLLADTQYF	TGTGCCTCGGGATTACTGGCAGATACGCAGTATTTT
-	TRBV19	-	TRBJ2-2	CASSIASSTGELFF	TGTGCCAGTAGTATAGCCAGCAGCACCGGGGAGCTGTTTTTT
TRBD1	TRBV6-2/TRBV6-3	-	TRBJ2-7	CASSGDRDRGSYEQYF	TGTGCCAGCAGCGGGGACCGGGACAGGGGCTCCTACGAGCAGTACTTC
-	TRBV6-5	-	TRBJ2-3	CASSYRLTDTQYF	TGTGCCAGCAGTTACAGACTCACAGATACGCAGTATTTT
-	TRBV7-2	-	TRBJ1-2	CASSLRLRGADGYTF	TGTGCCAGCAGCCTAAGATTACGGGGGGCGGATGGCTACACCTTC
-	TRBV19	-	TRBJ2-1	CASGTHGSEQFF	TGTGCCAGTGGGACCCACGGCAGTGAGCAGTTCTTC